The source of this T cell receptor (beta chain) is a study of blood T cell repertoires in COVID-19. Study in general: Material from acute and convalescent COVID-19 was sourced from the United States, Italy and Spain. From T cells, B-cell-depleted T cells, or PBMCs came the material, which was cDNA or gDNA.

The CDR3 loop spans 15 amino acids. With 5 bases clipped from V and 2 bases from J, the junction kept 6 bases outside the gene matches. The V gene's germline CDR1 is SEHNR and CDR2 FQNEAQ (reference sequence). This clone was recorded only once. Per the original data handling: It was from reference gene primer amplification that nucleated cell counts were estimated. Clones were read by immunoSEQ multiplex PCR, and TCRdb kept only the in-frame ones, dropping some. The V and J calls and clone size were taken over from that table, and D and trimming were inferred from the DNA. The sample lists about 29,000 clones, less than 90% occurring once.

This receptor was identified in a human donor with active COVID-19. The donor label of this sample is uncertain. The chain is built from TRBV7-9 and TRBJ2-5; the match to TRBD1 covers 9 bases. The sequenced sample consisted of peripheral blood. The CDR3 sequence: CASSLGTGPQETQYF. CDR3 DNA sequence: TGTGCCAGCAGCCTAGGGACAGGGCCGCAAGAGACCCAGTACTTC. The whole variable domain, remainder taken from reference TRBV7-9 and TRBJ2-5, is DTGVSQNPRHKITKRGQNVTFRCDPISEHNRLYWYRQTLGQGPEFLTYFQNEAQLEKSRLLSDRFSAERPKGSFSTLEIQRTEQGDSAMYLCASSLGTGPQETQYFGPGTRLLVL.